This TCR beta chain was obtained from a study of post-analysis software for immune sequencing data. Every TCR beta cDNA library bore unique molecular identifiers. TCRdb used MiXCR to reprocess the PCR reads, holding one entry per CDR3 protein. Of about 820,000 distinct CDR3 sequences in the sample, 53% are singletons; the top ten hold around 4.5%. Concerning this clonotype itself: Its antigen is undetermined.

Study outcomes and limitations: Roughly 5 TRBV segments, including TRBV5-6, TRBV5-1 and TRBV20-1, were more frequent in patients than controls. Analysis by F measure revealed that same-batch samples clustered strongly together.

Germline CDR1 reads SQVTM; CDR2 reads ANQGSEA. J gave up 8 bases and V 4 bases, and 5 bases lay outside the gene matches. CDR3 size: 13 residues. The sequenced sample consisted of blood. The rearrangement joins TRBV29-1 to TRBJ1-5, with 10 bases identical to TRBD1. The TCR was taken from a girl between 5 and 17 years old with multiple sclerosis. The CDR3 coding sequence is TGCAGCGTTGCGGGACAGGGGAGAGAGCCCCAGCATTTT. It specifies CSVAGQGREPQHF.